Listed below are T cell receptor beta chains from one sample, sequenced in a study of T cells in Graves' hyperthyroidism and ophthalmopathy. TCRdb re-analysed the multiplex PCR reads in MiXCR, keeping a single row per CDR3 protein. The profile shows 200,000 to 250,000 distinct CDR3 sequences, about a sixth of them singletons. The sequencing sample was made of blood. The origin of the receptors is a woman under 30 with Graves' ophthalmopathy. The CDR3 runs from the conserved cysteine through the conserved F or W. The D gene is left open where the match is weak. Part of the rows lack a size; the others show once, few, many or a class for expanded clones.

d_gene	v_gene	j_gene	abundance	CDR3aa	CDR3nt
-	TRBV28	TRBJ2-5	many	CASTSFGVQTQYF	TGTGCCAGCACCTCGTTCGGGGTACAGACCCAGTACTTC
-	TRBV9	TRBJ1-1	many	CASSVDLADTEAFF	TGTGCCAGCAGCGTAGATCTTGCGGACACTGAAGCTTTCTTT
-	TRBV3-1	TRBJ2-3	many	CASSQAEARLTDTQYF	TGTGCCAGCAGCCAAGCTGAAGCGCGCCTCACAGATACGCAGTATTTT
-	TRBV27	TRBJ2-7	many	CASSLGGARSYEQYF	TGTGCCAGCAGTTTAGGGGGGGCACGTTCCTACGAGCAGTACTTC
-	TRBV11-2	TRBJ1-1	many	CASSLDLTTEAFF	TGTGCCAGCAGCTTAGATCTTACCACTGAAGCTTTCTTT
-	TRBV6-1	TRBJ1-5	-	CASGAAYSNQPQHF	TGTGCCAGCGGGGCAGCTTATAGCAATCAGCCCCAGCATTTT
-	TRBV7-8	TRBJ2-5	many	CASSSRVIGETQYF	TGTGCCAGCAGCAGCCGGGTGATCGGCGAGACCCAGTACTTC
TRBD1	TRBV7-2	TRBJ1-4	many	CASSLMGQGFEKLFF	TGTGCCAGCAGCTTAATGGGACAGGGGTTTGAAAAACTGTTTTTT
TRBD1	TRBV20-1	TRBJ1-1	-	CSARWTGENTEAFF	TGCAGTGCTAGGTGGACAGGGGAGAACACTGAAGCTTTCTTT
-	TRBV12-3/TRBV12-4	TRBJ2-7	many	CASSGRRIIYEQYF	TGTGCCAGCAGCGGACGGAGGATCATCTACGAGCAGTACTTC
-	TRBV11-3	TRBJ2-5	many	CASRHSSVGTQYF	TGTGCCAGCAGACACTCTAGCGTAGGGACCCAGTACTTC
TRBD1	TRBV7-9	TRBJ2-7	many	CASSLGGQTYEQYF	TGTGCCAGCAGCCTAGGGGGACAGACATACGAGCAGTACTTC
-	TRBV14	TRBJ1-6	many	CASSQGRGFNSPLHF	TGTGCCAGCAGCCAAGGGAGGGGGTTCAATTCACCCCTCCACTTT
TRBD2	TRBV9	TRBJ2-1	many	CASSPGLAGGLYNEQFF	TGTGCCAGCAGCCCGGGACTAGCGGGGGGGCTCTACAATGAGCAGTTCTTC
TRBD1	TRBV27	TRBJ2-1	once	CASRGTVGNSYNEQFF	TGTGCCAGCAGAGGGACAGTCGGCAACTCCTACAATGAGCAGTTCTTC
-	TRBV14	TRBJ1-1	many	CASSQEDGLEAFF	TGTGCCAGCAGCCAGGAAGACGGACTTGAAGCTTTCTTT
-	TRBV3-1	TRBJ1-1	many	CASSQDDGNTEAFF	TGTGCCAGCAGCCAAGATGACGGGAACACTGAAGCTTTCTTT
-	TRBV20-1	TRBJ1-5	-	CSARGGTNSNQPQHF	TGCAGTGCTAGGGGAGGGACAAATAGCAATCAGCCCCAGCATTTT
TRBD2	TRBV29-1	TRBJ2-3	-	CSVSYPGTSGTPDTQYF	TGCAGCGTCTCCTACCCCGGGACTAGCGGGACCCCAGATACGCAGTATTTT
-	TRBV13	TRBJ2-1	many	CASSLGRLSYNEQFF	TGTGCCAGCAGCTTAGGCCGGTTATCCTACAATGAGCAGTTCTTC
TRBD1	TRBV28	TRBJ2-5	-	CASSQGTGEETQYF	TGTGCCAGCAGCCAGGGGACAGGGGAAGAGACCCAGTACTTC
TRBD1	TRBV30	TRBJ2-7	many	CAWSGQGSYEQYF	TGTGCCTGGAGTGGACAGGGGTCCTACGAGCAGTACTTC
-	TRBV12-3/TRBV12-4	TRBJ1-1	many	CASSRGRLNTEAFF	TGTGCCAGCAGTCGGGGACGGTTAAACACTGAAGCTTTCTTT
-	TRBV20-1	TRBJ2-5	once	CSARVFMRSAQETQYF	TGCAGTGCTAGGGTATTCATGAGGTCAGCGCAAGAGACCCAGTACTTC
-	TRBV20-1	TRBJ2-7	many	CSAIKGGPPYEQYF	TGCAGTGCTATTAAGGGGGGTCCTCCCTACGAGCAGTACTTC
-	TRBV5-6	TRBJ2-1	few	CASSLSFPHNEQFF	TGTGCCAGCAGCTTGTCTTTTCCTCACAATGAGCAGTTCTTC
-	TRBV14	TRBJ1-1	many	CASSRSMNTEAFF	TGTGCCAGCAGCCGCAGTATGAACACTGAAGCTTTCTTT
TRBD1	TRBV7-8	TRBJ2-7	few	CASSLRGRGEQYF	TGTGCCAGCAGCTTAAGGGGGCGAGGTGAGCAGTACTTC
-	TRBV6-5	TRBJ1-2	many	CASSYAKRDGYTF	TGTGCCAGCAGTTACGCGAAGCGGGATGGCTACACCTTC
TRBD1	TRBV7-2	TRBJ2-1	many	CASSSPGQHNEQFF	TGTGCCAGCAGCTCACCGGGACAGCACAATGAGCAGTTCTTC
-	TRBV24-1	TRBJ1-5	many	CATSVGGDNQPQHF	TGTGCCACCAGTGTGGGGGGGGACAATCAGCCCCAGCATTTT
TRBD1	TRBV11-2	TRBJ2-7	-	CASSADRDRLAYEQYF	TGTGCCAGCAGCGCAGACAGGGACAGATTAGCCTACGAGCAGTACTTC
-	TRBV20-1	TRBJ1-1	-	CSATGSTEAFF	TGCAGTGCTACAGGCAGCACTGAAGCTTTCTTT
TRBD1	TRBV18	TRBJ1-1	many	CASSPGQMNTEAFF	TGTGCCAGCTCACCGGGACAGATGAACACTGAAGCTTTCTTT
-	TRBV10-3	TRBJ1-1	many	CAISEGRGGTEAFF	TGTGCCATCAGTGAGGGGAGGGGGGGTACTGAAGCTTTCTTT
TRBD2	TRBV4-2	TRBJ2-3	few	CASSQKSGTSGRALDTQYF	TGTGCCAGCAGCCAAAAATCCGGGACTAGCGGGAGGGCCTTAGATACGCAGTATTTT
-	TRBV13	TRBJ1-1	many	CASSHTTVNTEAFF	TGTGCCAGCAGCCACACGACAGTGAACACTGAAGCTTTCTTT
-	TRBV30	TRBJ2-3	many	CAWSEGSGTDTQYF	TGTGCCTGGAGTGAAGGGTCAGGCACAGATACGCAGTATTTT
-	TRBV24-1	TRBJ2-1	many	CATSDTLRLVQFF	TGTGCCACCAGTGACACCCTCCGACTCGTGCAGTTCTTC
TRBD2	TRBV9	TRBJ2-3	few	CASSGLGLAGADTQYF	TGTGCCAGCAGTGGTTTGGGACTAGCGGGCGCAGATACGCAGTATTTT
TRBD1	TRBV20-1	TRBJ2-2	many	CSASGQGLNGELFF	TGCAGTGCTAGTGGACAGGGGTTAAACGGGGAGCTGTTTTTT
TRBD2	TRBV6-2/TRBV6-3	TRBJ2-7	many	CASSYGLVSYEQYF	TGTGCCAGCAGTTACGGACTAGTTTCCTACGAGCAGTACTTC
-	TRBV12-3/TRBV12-4	TRBJ2-3	many	CASSHMSTDTQYF	TGTGCCAGCAGCCACATGTCCACAGATACGCAGTATTTT
TRBD2	TRBV30	TRBJ2-7	many	CAVGTTPYEQYF	TGTGCCGTTGGGACTACTCCCTACGAGCAGTACTTC
-	TRBV29-1	TRBJ1-1	many	CSGLNTEAFF	TGCAGCGGTCTGAACACTGAAGCTTTCTTT
TRBD1	TRBV19	TRBJ2-7	many	CASSPQGAYEQYF	TGTGCCAGTAGCCCCCAGGGGGCCTACGAGCAGTACTTC
-	TRBV4-3	TRBJ1-2	-	CASSQDFGGAPYGYTF	TGCGCCAGCAGCCAAGATTTCGGAGGGGCACCTTATGGCTACACCTTC
-	TRBV5-6	TRBJ2-6	few	CASSFQGSGANVLTF	TGTGCCAGCAGCTTTCAGGGCTCTGGGGCCAACGTCCTGACTTTC
-	TRBV7-2	TRBJ2-7	-	CASSLPPGHEIDEQYF	TGTGCCAGCAGCTTACCGCCGGGACACGAAATCGACGAGCAGTACTTC
-	TRBV24-1	TRBJ2-1	many	CATSDLYNEQFF	TGTGCCACCAGTGATTTGTACAATGAGCAGTTCTTC